This T cell receptor beta chain came from a study of T cell repertoires in cytomegalovirus infection. Study-level results: HLA-C-restricted CMV-specific TCR beta clonotypes prevailed in the ex vivo response.

Remarks on this clonotype: Its antigen is still unknown.

TCRdb fed the reads into MiXCR, producing one record per CDR3 protein. The table includes some 800,000 distinct CDR3 sequences, 29% detected once. Germline V gives CDR1 SEHNR, CDR2 FQNEAQ (reference sequence). The CDR3 has 17 residues. With 0 bases removed from V and 0 bases from J, the gap between germline ends came to 13 bases. The sample in question was cultured CD8+ T cells from PBMCs, obtained from culture after CMV antigen stimulation. The receptor comes from a human donor in good health (CMV status not recorded). Some clones in this sample may be carry-over from other donors' samples. The chain couples TRBV7-9 to TRBJ2-3, with D possibly called TRBD1 or TRBD2 (6 bases each). As DNA, the CDR3 is TGTGCCAGCAGCTTAGCTCTTGGGGGGCTAAGCACAGATACGCAGTATTTT. Its translation: CASSLALGGLSTDTQYF.